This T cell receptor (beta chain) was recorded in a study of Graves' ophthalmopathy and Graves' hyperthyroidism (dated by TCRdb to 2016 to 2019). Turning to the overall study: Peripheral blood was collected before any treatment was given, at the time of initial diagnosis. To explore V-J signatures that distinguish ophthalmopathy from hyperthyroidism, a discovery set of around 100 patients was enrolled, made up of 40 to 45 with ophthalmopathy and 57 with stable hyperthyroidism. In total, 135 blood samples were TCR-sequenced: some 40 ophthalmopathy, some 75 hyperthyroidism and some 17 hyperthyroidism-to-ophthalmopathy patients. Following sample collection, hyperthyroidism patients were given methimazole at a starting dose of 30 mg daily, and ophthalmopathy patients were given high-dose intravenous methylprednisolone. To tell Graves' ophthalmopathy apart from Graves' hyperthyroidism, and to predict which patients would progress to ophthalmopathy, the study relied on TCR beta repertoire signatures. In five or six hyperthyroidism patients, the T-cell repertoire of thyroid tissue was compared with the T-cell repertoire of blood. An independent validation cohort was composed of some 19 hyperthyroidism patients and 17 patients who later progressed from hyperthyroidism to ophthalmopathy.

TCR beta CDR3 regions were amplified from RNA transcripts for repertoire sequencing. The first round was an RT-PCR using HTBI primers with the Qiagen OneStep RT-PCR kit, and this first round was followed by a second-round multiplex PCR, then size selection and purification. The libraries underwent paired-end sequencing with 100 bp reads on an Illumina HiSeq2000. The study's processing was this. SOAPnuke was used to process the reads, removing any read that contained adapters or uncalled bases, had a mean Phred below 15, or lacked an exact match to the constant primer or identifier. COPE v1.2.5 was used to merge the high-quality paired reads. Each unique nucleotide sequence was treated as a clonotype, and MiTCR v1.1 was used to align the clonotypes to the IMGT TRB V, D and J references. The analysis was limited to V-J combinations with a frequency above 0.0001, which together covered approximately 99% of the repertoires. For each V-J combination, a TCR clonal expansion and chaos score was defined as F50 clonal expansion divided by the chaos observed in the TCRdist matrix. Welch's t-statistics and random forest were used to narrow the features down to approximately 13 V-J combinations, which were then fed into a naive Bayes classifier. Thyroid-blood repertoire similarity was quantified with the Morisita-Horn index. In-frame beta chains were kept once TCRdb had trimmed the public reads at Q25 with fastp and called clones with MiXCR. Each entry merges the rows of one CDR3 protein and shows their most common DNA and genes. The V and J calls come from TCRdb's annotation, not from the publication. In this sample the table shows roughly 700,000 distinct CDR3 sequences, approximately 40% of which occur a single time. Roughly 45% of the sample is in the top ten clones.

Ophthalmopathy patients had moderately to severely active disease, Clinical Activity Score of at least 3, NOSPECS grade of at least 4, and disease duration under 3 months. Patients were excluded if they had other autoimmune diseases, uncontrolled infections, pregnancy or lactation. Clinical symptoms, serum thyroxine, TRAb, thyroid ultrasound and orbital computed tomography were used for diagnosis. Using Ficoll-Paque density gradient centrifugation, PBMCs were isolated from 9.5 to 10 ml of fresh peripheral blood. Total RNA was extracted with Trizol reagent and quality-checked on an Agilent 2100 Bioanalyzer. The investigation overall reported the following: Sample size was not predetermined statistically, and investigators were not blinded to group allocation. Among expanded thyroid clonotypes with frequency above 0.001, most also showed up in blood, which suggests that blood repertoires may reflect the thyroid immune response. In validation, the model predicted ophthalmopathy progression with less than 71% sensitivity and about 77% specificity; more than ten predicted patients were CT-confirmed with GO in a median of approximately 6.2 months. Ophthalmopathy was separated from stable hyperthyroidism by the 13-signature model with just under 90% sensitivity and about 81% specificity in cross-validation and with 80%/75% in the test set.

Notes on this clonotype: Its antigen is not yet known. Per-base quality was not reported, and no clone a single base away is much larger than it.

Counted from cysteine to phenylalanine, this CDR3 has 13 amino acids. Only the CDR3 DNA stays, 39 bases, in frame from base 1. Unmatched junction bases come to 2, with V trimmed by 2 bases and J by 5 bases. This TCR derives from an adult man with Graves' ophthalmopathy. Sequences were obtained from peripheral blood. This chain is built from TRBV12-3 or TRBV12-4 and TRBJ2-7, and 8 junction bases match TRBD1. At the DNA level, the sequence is TGTGCCAGCAGTTTAAACAGGGGGGACGAGCAGTACTTC. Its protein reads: CASSLNRGDEQYF.